This TCR beta chain emerged from a study of blood T cell repertoires in COVID-19. Study background: From T cells, B-cell-depleted T cells, or PBMCs came the material, which was cDNA or gDNA.

The authors' processing: Cell counts per sample came from amplifying reference gene primers. This table comes from immunoSEQ multiplex PCR, and its TCRdb copy is limited to in-frame clones, with some not included. That table is the source of V, J and clone size, and D and trimming were worked out from the DNA. The table shows almost 200,000 clones, with around 90% occurring only once. Germline V gene lookup returns CDR1 SNHLY and CDR2 FYNNEI. Deletions cut 4 bases from V and 5 bases from J, with 11 bases between. The CDR3 covers 13 residues. Those who participated ranged in age from 18 to 89 years and resided in about two dozen US areas. Cohort 3 donors were reported recovered after two negative PCRs, clearance, or symptom resolution.

This sequence was found in a woman aged 18-29 years who had recovered from COVID-19. V usage is TRBV2 and J usage is TRBJ1-1, with a tentative D call TRBD1 (6 bases). Material for sequencing was PBMCs or T cells enriched from blood (not recorded which). The CDR3 DNA reads as TGTGCCAGCAGTGTGTCAGGGGCGACTGAAGCTTTCTTT. Amino acid sequence: CASSVSGATEAFF.